The sequence of this T cell receptor beta chain was determined in a study of shared clonotypes between healthy human individuals (dated by TCRdb to 2020 to 2022). With respect to the entire study: The cohort comprised two women and a few men aged 18 to 49 years. Per donor, three plates each were used for CD4 naive and CD4 memory, two for CD8 naive, and one for CD8 memory. Blood TCR repertoires of 5 or 6 healthy adults were deeply sequenced to estimate repertoire size and the extent of clonotype sharing between individuals. Libraries were prepared and TCR repertoires were sequenced by different laboratories using diverse techniques, in order to increase sequencing depth and limit assay-specific biases. Leukapheresis yielded between about 0.94 and 10 billion PBMCs per donor.

Notes on this clone: What antigen it recognizes has not been identified. No base quality values were provided; no much bigger clone lies one nucleotide off.

Sequences LNHDA (CDR1) and SQIVND (CDR2) are obtained from the germline V gene (reference sequence). The CDR3 covers 12 residues, taking in both the cysteine and the phenylalanine. Of the read, only the CDR3 DNA is kept; its 36 bases are in frame from base 1. The germline ends are 11 bases apart after V is trimmed by 5 bases and J by 7 bases. On the study overall, not on this receptor specifically: The genetic and exposure-history diversity represented was limited by the small number of donors. Sampling was restricted to blood, and TCR repertoires in tissues likely differ from the TCR repertoires found in blood. Estimated clonotype richness was generally larger for naive than for memory subsets. When a few donors were compared, the shared fraction of clonotypes was around 5.1% for naive CD4, around 3.6% for naive CD8, 2% to 2.5% for memory CD4, and 0.4% for memory CD8. Clonotypes shared by all four sorted-subset donors showed higher generation probabilities than non-shared clonotypes. Incomplete sequencing was indicated by rarefaction of sorted-subset datasets, despite the large sequencing depth. Pairwise subsampling indicated that sequencing depth was expected to affect the degree of clonotype sharing among donors.

The donors were healthy, HIV-negative adults who had no recently reported acute infections or vaccinations. Only Caucasian adults living in Nashville, Tennessee, USA were represented among the donors. CD4+ T cells were enriched by magnetic negative selection, after which naive cells were positively selected on CD45RA and the negative fraction was taken as the memory subset. Blood was collected by leukapheresis, and PBMCs were isolated by Ficoll-Histopaque density gradient centrifugation and then cryopreserved in liquid nitrogen vapor phase. Purity and quantity of every magnetically sorted T cell population were checked by analytical flow cytometry. From each sorted fraction, genomic DNA was isolated and quantified by UV absorbance on a Nanodrop 2000c. TCR CDR3 regions were amplified from genomic DNA by multiplex PCR using the deep immunoSEQ assay. Extracted genomic DNA from each cell subset was spread evenly across all wells of several immunoSEQ 96-well plates, with each plate serving as a replicate. Each replicate PCR for sorted subsets received approximately 220 ng genomic DNA, equal to about 30,000 T cell genomes. Purified libraries were measured with a Qubit 3.0 fluorometer, size-checked on a Bioanalyzer 2100, and measured again with the KAPA Library Quantification kit. Every immunoSEQ 96-well plate was sequenced on a dedicated single-read 150-cycle Illumina NextSeq 550 flow cell. The paper's data handling went like this. Because the immunoSEQ output included only junctional sequences and no quality scores, the filtering could not be the same as the filtering used for full-length reads. Sequences were annotated with PyIR, a Python wrapper for IgBLAST v1.9, and V/J genes and CDR3 were assigned using IMGT germline references. Any read was removed if the V/J assignment was weak (E-value above 1e-6), the CDR3 was missing, or the read contained stop codons, out-of-frame junctions, or ambiguous translated residues. V3J clonotypes were defined by identical inferred V gene, J gene, and CDR3 amino acid sequence. To compute the percentage overlap between repertoires, the number of shared unique clonotypes was divided by the size of the smaller repertoire. Three approaches were used to assess repertoire richness: RTK rarefaction, the Chao1 estimator, and Recon v2.1 estimates of unobserved clonotypes. For all TCRbeta clonotypes obtained by the gDNA method from a few donors, generation probabilities were computed with OLGA. This is the immuneACCESS table as TCRdb keeps it, with only in-frame sequences that have V and J called. A part of the clones is gone; compared with another copy, unresolved V genes explain less than half, and the rest is unexplained. V and J calls and clone size are given by that table; D and trimming were obtained from the DNA. This sample gives millions of clones in total; about 92% of them show up just once. Jointly, the top ten make up about 0.13% of the sample.

Sequenced sample: naive CD4+ T cells sorted from blood. The sample's cell subset or site label is to be understood as: CD45RA+ positively selected. Recombination linked TRBV19 to TRBJ1-1; no D gene can be assigned with confidence. The origin of this receptor is a man between 18 and 29 years old in good health. CDR3 reads: CASSARPGEAFF. The DNA sequence is TGTGCCAGTAGTGCTCGACCGGGTGAAGCTTTCTTT.